This T cell receptor (beta chain) emerged from a study of T cell responses to AZD1222 COVID-19 vaccine. CDR3 length equals 15 residues. Trimming stripped 2 bases from V and 0 bases from J, with 8 bases between. Germline loops: CDR1 MNHEY, CDR2 SVGAGI. The protocol was immunoSEQ multiplex PCR, while the TCRdb copy is restricted to in-frame clones and leaves out a portion. The top ten hold approximately 2.9% of the sample, which has some 94,000 clones, around nine tenths seen once. Findings and caveats of the study: Donor demographics were predominantly white British with a female majority; clonal diversity may be underestimated. Epitopes outside B.1.351 and B.1.1.7 mutated regions reportedly drew nearly half of spike TCRs.

As regards this clone: As yet, its antigen is unknown.

This receptor was identified in an adult in good health. The sample consisted of peripheral blood, taken on day 0 of AZD1222 vaccination. The rearrangement joins TRBV6-5 to TRBJ1-3, with D uncertain. CDR3 residues: CASSYGAGSGNTIYF. For the CDR3, the DNA is TGTGCCAGCAGTTACGGTGCAGGCTCTGGAAACACCATATATTTT.